This TCR beta chain was recorded in a study of tumor-infiltrating lymphocytes in primary liver carcinoma. Overall study context: Patients were men and women aged 30 to 69 years.

To note about this clonotype: Its antigen remains unidentified. Possible read error: a much larger clone is one base away. As the CDR3 is not closed by the conserved phenylalanine or tryptophan, this likely results from a read error.

Total RNA amounting to around 530 ng was the source from which TCR beta cDNA was made with a constant-region primer. ARM-PCR, slightly modified, supplied the TCR beta libraries through three nested multiplex PCR rounds. It was with TRBV1-TRBV30 forward primers and a C-beta reverse primer that the first two PCR rounds were run, at approximately 10 cycles each. TCRdb processed the multiplex PCR reads anew with MiXCR; each CDR3 protein has one entry. The sample lists 300,000 to 400,000 distinct CDR3 sequences; 50% to 70% were seen once. Study observations and caveats: Bulk unsorted samples prevented comparison of CD4+ and CD8+ repertoires.

This CDR3 has 14 residues. V was shortened by 6 bases and J by 2 bases, with 12 bases between the two germline ends. The V gene's germline CDR1 is MNHEY and CDR2 SVGEGT. Blood RNA was derived from unsorted whole blood, and germline DNA was extracted too. The sequence came from a man aged 40-49 years with primary liver carcinoma and hepatitis B virus infection. Sequenced input: peripheral blood. The genes are TRBV6-2 or TRBV6-3 and TRBJ2-3; D remains unclear. The CDR3 DNA reads TGTGCCAGCAGGCGTAGAGGTCACACAGATACGCAGTATTCT. The encoded protein is CASRRRGHTDTQYS.